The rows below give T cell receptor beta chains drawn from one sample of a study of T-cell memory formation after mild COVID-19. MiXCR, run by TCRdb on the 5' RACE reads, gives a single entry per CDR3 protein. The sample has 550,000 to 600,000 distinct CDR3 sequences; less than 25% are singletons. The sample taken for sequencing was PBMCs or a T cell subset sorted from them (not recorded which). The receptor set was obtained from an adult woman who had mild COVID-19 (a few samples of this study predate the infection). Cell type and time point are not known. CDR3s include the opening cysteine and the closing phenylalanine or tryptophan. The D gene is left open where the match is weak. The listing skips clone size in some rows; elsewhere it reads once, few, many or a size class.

cdr3_nt: TGTGCCAGCAGCTTAGTGGAGGGGAAAGCTGGAAACACCATATATTTT; cdr3_aa: CASSLVEGKAGNTIYF; j_call: TRBJ1-3; v_call: TRBV11-2; d_call: -; clone_size: -
cdr3_nt: TGCAGCGTTGAAGATGAGGGGCAGTTCTTC; cdr3_aa: CSVEDEGQFF; j_call: TRBJ2-1; v_call: TRBV29-1; d_call: -; clone_size: few
cdr3_nt: TGTGCCTGGAGCGCCATGGACAGAGAGCAGTTCTTC; cdr3_aa: CAWSAMDREQFF; j_call: TRBJ2-1; v_call: TRBV30; d_call: -; clone_size: -
cdr3_nt: TGTGCCACCAGTTTTAGCTCCTACAATGAGCAGTTCTTC; cdr3_aa: CATSFSSYNEQFF; j_call: TRBJ2-1; v_call: TRBV24-1; d_call: -; clone_size: few
cdr3_nt: TGTGCCAGCAGCTTATATCAGCGGGGTGGACCCCAAGAGACCCAGTACTTC; cdr3_aa: CASSLYQRGGPQETQYF; j_call: TRBJ2-5; v_call: TRBV11-2; d_call: TRBD2; clone_size: -
cdr3_nt: TGCGCCAGCAGCTTGGGTACTAGCATCTGGGAGCTGTTTTTT; cdr3_aa: CASSLGTSIWELFF; j_call: TRBJ2-2; v_call: TRBV5-1; d_call: -; clone_size: -
cdr3_nt: TGTGCCAGCTGGTTAGGGGGCACATTGCGGCTCTATGGCTACACCTTC; cdr3_aa: CASWLGGTLRLYGYTF; j_call: TRBJ1-2; v_call: TRBV2; d_call: TRBD1; clone_size: -
cdr3_nt: TGTGCCAACGGCTGGGGCGGCACTGAAGCTTTCTTT; cdr3_aa: CANGWGGTEAFF; j_call: TRBJ1-1; v_call: TRBV3-1; d_call: -; clone_size: -
cdr3_nt: TGTGCCAGCACACGGGACAGGAGGAACACTGAAGCTTTCTTT; cdr3_aa: CASTRDRRNTEAFF; j_call: TRBJ1-1; v_call: TRBV11-3; d_call: TRBD1; clone_size: -
cdr3_nt: TGTGCCAGCAGCCAATGGGTTACGGGAAGACACGAGCAGTACTTC; cdr3_aa: CASSQWVTGRHEQYF; j_call: TRBJ2-7; v_call: TRBV3-1; d_call: -; clone_size: -
cdr3_nt: TGTGCCAGCAGCGTAGGTAGCGGGGGGGCTTATGAGCAGTTCTTC; cdr3_aa: CASSVGSGGAYEQFF; j_call: TRBJ2-1; v_call: TRBV9; d_call: TRBD2; clone_size: -
cdr3_nt: TGTGCCAGCAGAACATTCACAGGGCGATCAGGCAATGAGCAGTTCTTC; cdr3_aa: CASRTFTGRSGNEQFF; j_call: TRBJ2-1; v_call: TRBV12-3/TRBV12-4; d_call: -; clone_size: few
cdr3_nt: TGTGCCAGACCAGAGAGGGATGCTAGCGGGGGGGCCCGGGATACGCAGTATTTT; cdr3_aa: CARPERDASGGARDTQYF; j_call: TRBJ2-3; v_call: TRBV25-1; d_call: TRBD2; clone_size: once
cdr3_nt: TGTGCCACCCCATGGGGCGCGCGGGACCAAGGGGGGTGTGAGCAGTTCTTC; cdr3_aa: CATPWGARDQGGCEQFF; j_call: TRBJ2-1; v_call: TRBV9; d_call: -; clone_size: -
cdr3_nt: TGTGCCAGCAGCTTGTTAGGGACAGGGACTTCTGGAAACACCATATATTTT; cdr3_aa: CASSLLGTGTSGNTIYF; j_call: TRBJ1-3; v_call: TRBV5-6; d_call: TRBD1; clone_size: -
cdr3_nt: TGCAGCGGCAAAGGGGGGTGGGAGACCCAGTACTTC; cdr3_aa: CSGKGGWETQYF; j_call: TRBJ2-5; v_call: TRBV29-1; d_call: -; clone_size: few
cdr3_nt: TGTGCCAGCAGCTCGAGTCCGACTAGCGCAAGGGAGACCCAGTACTTC; cdr3_aa: CASSSSPTSARETQYF; j_call: TRBJ2-5; v_call: TRBV5-5; d_call: TRBD2; clone_size: few
cdr3_nt: TGTGCCACCAGCGGACGAGGTCCTCCAGATACGCAGTATTTT; cdr3_aa: CATSGRGPPDTQYF; j_call: TRBJ2-3; v_call: TRBV15; d_call: -; clone_size: -
cdr3_nt: TGCAGTGCTAGAGCCGTCGGACAGGGGAAGGAGACCCAGTACTTC; cdr3_aa: CSARAVGQGKETQYF; j_call: TRBJ2-5; v_call: TRBV20-1; d_call: TRBD1; clone_size: -
cdr3_nt: TGTGCCAGCAGTCGAAGGGGCCGGGACGATACGCAGTATTTT; cdr3_aa: CASSRRGRDDTQYF; j_call: TRBJ2-3; v_call: TRBV12-3/TRBV12-4; d_call: -; clone_size: many
cdr3_nt: TGTGCCAGCAGTCCCCCTGCGGGGAGAGCCATATATTTT; cdr3_aa: CASSPPAGRAIYF; j_call: TRBJ1-3; v_call: TRBV6-2/TRBV6-3; d_call: -; clone_size: -
cdr3_nt: TGTGCCACTTCTGGGACGGGGATAGCTTTCTTT; cdr3_aa: CATSGTGIAFF; j_call: TRBJ1-1; v_call: TRBV15; d_call: -; clone_size: -
cdr3_nt: TGTGCCAGCAGCTTAGCAAGACAGGGGGCCGGTGAAGCTTTCTTT; cdr3_aa: CASSLARQGAGEAFF; j_call: TRBJ1-1; v_call: TRBV7-9; d_call: TRBD1; clone_size: -
cdr3_nt: TGCGCCAGCAGCTTGGGGGCAGGGCCATACCAAGAGACCCAGTACTTC; cdr3_aa: CASSLGAGPYQETQYF; j_call: TRBJ2-5; v_call: TRBV5-1; d_call: -; clone_size: -
cdr3_nt: TGTGCCAGCAGCGCCCGGGACAGGCACAATGAGCAGTTCTTC; cdr3_aa: CASSARDRHNEQFF; j_call: TRBJ2-1; v_call: TRBV7-9; d_call: TRBD1; clone_size: few
cdr3_nt: TGTGCCAGCAGTTTACAGAAAATCACAGATACGCAGTATTTT; cdr3_aa: CASSLQKITDTQYF; j_call: TRBJ2-3; v_call: TRBV27; d_call: -; clone_size: -
cdr3_nt: TGTGCCAGCAGTCGCGGGGAGAGGTACGAGCAGTACTTC; cdr3_aa: CASSRGERYEQYF; j_call: TRBJ2-7; v_call: TRBV6-5; d_call: -; clone_size: few